This TCR beta chain was observed in a study of blood T cell repertoires in COVID-19. Study context: From the United States, Italy and Spain came samples of acute and convalescent COVID-19. T cells, B-cell-depleted T cells, or PBMCs supplied cDNA or gDNA.

Recovered status in Cohort 3 required two negative PCRs, clearance, or symptom resolution. Authors' methods: Amplified reference gene primers provided the basis for estimating nucleated cell counts. Sequencing was performed with immunoSEQ multiplex PCR; in TCRdb, only in-frame clones are kept and a portion is missing. Clone size and V and J calls were adopted from that table, with D and trimming inferred from the DNA. The sample includes 200,000 to 250,000 clones, about 87% of them seen just once. The CDR3 runs 12 residues. Germline CDR1 and CDR2: LNHNV and YYDKDF (reference sequence). Deletions cut 0 bases from V and 6 bases from J, with 5 bases between.

The TCR comes from a woman in her 30s who had recovered from COVID-19. Sequencing was carried out using PBMCs or T cells enriched from blood (not recorded which). This rearrangement joins TRBV15 to TRBJ1-1, with D unresolved. The chain's CDR3 is CATSRDRAEAFF. The CDR3 DNA reads TGTGCCACCAGCAGAGATCGGGCTGAAGCTTTCTTT.